These 2 T cell receptor beta chains originate from one sample sequenced in a study of blood T cell repertoires in COVID-19 (dated by TCRdb to 2020 to 2021). Library preparation was by the immunoSEQ multiplex PCR assay. The table comes from immuneACCESS by way of TCRdb, which keeps in-frame sequences with V and J called. Part of the clones is missing from these tables; in studies checked, under half for an unresolved V gene and the rest for unknown reasons. The sample table records approximately 150,000 clones; more than 75% of these occur just once. The ten largest clones represent less than 3.5% of the sample. The specimen sequenced was peripheral blood. The receptors derive from a human donor with acute or convalescent COVID-19. The donor label of this sample is uncertain.

The genes are TRBV30 and TRBJ2-7; TRBD2 agrees at 8 bases. Germline CDR1 reads GTSNPN; CDR2 reads SVGIG (reference sequence). This CDR3 is built from 11 residues. V gave up 5 bases and J gave up 12 bases; unmatched junction bases: 9. CDR3 sequence: CAWSRGGEWYF. The DNA of the CDR3 is TGTGCCTGGTCCCGGGGGGGCGAGTGGTACTTC.

This rearrangement joins TRBV14 to TRBJ2-7; 11 bases agree with TRBD2. Losses at the gene ends were 4 bases for V and 1 base for J; bases not matched to a gene: 3. There are 15 residues in the CDR3. Germline V gene lookup returns CDR1 SGHDN and CDR2 FVKESK. The CDR3 is CASSLAGGESYEQYV. CDR3 sequence (DNA): TGTGCCAGCAGCCTAGCGGGAGGGGAGTCCTACGAGCAGTACGTC.